This T cell receptor beta chain appears in the sequencing data of a study of Tregs in tolerant kidney transplant recipients. Assay used: immunoSEQ multiplex PCR; TCRdb lists only in-frame clones, some missing. Counted here are 75,000 to 85,000 clones, approximately 90% occurring once; the ten biggest clones make up approximately 0.35%. This clone has a single count. The CDR3 spans 13 residues. Trimming took off 5 bases at V and 2 bases at J, with 10 bases between the two ends. Germline CDR1 and CDR2: SEHNR and FQNEAQ (reference sequence). Before regulatory T cell sorting, thawed PBMCs rested overnight at 37°C in about 190 IU/ml IL-2.

This sequence originates from a human donor who received a combined kidney and bone marrow transplant. This chain connects TRBV7-9 to TRBJ2-7; D unresolved. Source: Tregs from blood, taken before the transplant. CDR3: CASSQSPAYEQYF. In nucleotides, the CDR3 is TGTGCCAGCAGCCAGAGTCCAGCCTACGAGCAGTACTTC. The variable domain in full, with the rest retrieved from reference TRBV7-9 and TRBJ2-7, is DTGVSQNPRHKITKRGQNVTFRCDPISEHNRLYWYRQTLGQGPEFLTYFQNEAQLEKSRLLSDRFSAERPKGSFSTLEIQRTEQGDSAMYLCASSQSPAYEQYFGPGTRLTVT.